The clone carrying this T cell receptor (beta chain) was detected many times. As yet, its antigen is unknown. Sample-barcoded 5' priming and a J-beta primer mix drove a second PCR of roughly 7 to 11 cycles. TCRdb re-called the 5' RACE reads through MiXCR, storing one row per CDR3 protein. This repertoire shows about 1 million distinct CDR3 sequences, roughly 45% found once; its top ten account for approximately 17%. This CDR3 contains 15 residues. CDR1 SGHRS and CDR2 YFSETQ come from the germline V gene. The ends lost 4 bases at V and 6 bases at J; junction bases unmatched: 9. The data belong to a study of blood T cells in healthy people across ages. Broader study findings: Diversity was higher, and naive CD4+ cells more numerous, in long-lived donors than in aged donors.

This clonotype was obtained from an older woman in good health. The sequenced sample consisted of blood. The chain combines TRBV5-1 with TRBJ2-1; TRBD1 agrees at 8 bases. In DNA, the CDR3 is TGCGCCAGCAGCGACGCAGGGGGCCTTAGCAATGAGCAGTTCTTC. Translated, it gives CASSDAGGLSNEQFF. The full variable domain, in which reference TRBV5-1 and TRBJ2-1 provide the parts outside the CDR3, is KAGVTQTPRYLIKTRGQQVTLSCSPISGHRSVSWYQQTPGQGLQFLFEYFSETQRNKGNFPGRFSGRQFSNSRSEMNVSTLELGDSALYLCASSDAGGLSNEQFFGPGTRLTVL.